The clone carrying this T cell receptor (beta chain) is categorized as medium-sized. Libraries were prepared by immunoSEQ multiplex PCR; TCRdb keeps only in-frame clonotypes and omits some of them. The sample includes 5,000 or so clones, about 25% of them seen just once. These data are taken from a study of tumour-infiltrating T cells in Burkitt lymphoma. Study information: Repertoire clonality predicted overall and progression-free survival.

This clonotype was obtained from a human donor with diffuse large B-cell lymphoma. The sequenced sample consisted of tumor tissue.

In nucleotides, the CDR3 is TGTGCCAGCCACCGGGCCCAAGTCGATGGCGAGCAGTTCTTC. Its translation is CASHRAQVDGEQFF. The rearrangement links TRBV18 to TRBJ2-1; no clear D. This CDR3 region has 14 residues. Germline V gene lookup returns CDR1 KGHSH and CDR2 LQKENI. The germline V and J ends were trimmed by 8 bases and 10 bases, with 21 bases remaining between them.